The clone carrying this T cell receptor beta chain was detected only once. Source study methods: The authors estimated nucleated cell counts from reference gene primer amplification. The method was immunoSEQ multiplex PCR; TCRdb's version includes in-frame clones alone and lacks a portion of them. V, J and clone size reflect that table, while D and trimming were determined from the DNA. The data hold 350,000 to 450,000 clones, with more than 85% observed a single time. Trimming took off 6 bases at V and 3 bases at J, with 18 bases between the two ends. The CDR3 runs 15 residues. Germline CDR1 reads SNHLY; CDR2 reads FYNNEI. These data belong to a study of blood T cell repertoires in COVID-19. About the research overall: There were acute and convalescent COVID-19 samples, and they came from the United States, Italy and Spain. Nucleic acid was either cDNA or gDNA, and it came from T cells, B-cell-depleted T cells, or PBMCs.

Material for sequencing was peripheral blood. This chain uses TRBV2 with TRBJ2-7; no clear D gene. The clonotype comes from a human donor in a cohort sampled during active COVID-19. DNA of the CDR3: TGTGCCAGCAGGATTACGGAGCAGTCGATCTACGAGCAGTACTTC. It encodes CASRITEQSIYEQYF.